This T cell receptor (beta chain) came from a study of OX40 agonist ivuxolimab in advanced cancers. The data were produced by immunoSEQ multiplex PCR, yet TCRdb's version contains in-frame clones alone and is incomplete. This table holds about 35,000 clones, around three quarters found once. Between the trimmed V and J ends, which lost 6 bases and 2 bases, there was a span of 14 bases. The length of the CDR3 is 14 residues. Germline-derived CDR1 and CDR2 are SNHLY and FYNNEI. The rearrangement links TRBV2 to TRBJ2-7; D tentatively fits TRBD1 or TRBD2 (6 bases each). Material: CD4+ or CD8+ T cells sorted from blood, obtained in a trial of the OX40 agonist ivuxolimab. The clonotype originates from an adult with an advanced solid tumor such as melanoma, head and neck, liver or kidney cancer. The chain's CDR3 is CASRDPGATYEQYF. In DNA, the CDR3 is TGTGCCAGCAGGGATCCGGGGGCTACCTACGAGCAGTACTTC.